The 25 T cell receptor beta chains below all came from one sample that was sequenced in a study of CD8 T cells in ankylosing spondylitis. Via MiXCR, TCRdb re-called the 5' RACE reads, giving one row per CDR3 protein. The table records approximately 250,000 distinct CDR3 sequences, 20% to 30% of them present only once. Sequenced input: blood, either unsorted or a sorted T cell fraction (not recorded which). The receptors derive from a male donor with ankylosing spondylitis or in good health (not recorded which).

V gene TRBV6-5 combines with J gene TRBJ2-7; 8 bases map to TRBD1. The CDR3 consists of 17 residues. V gave up 0 bases and J gave up 1 base; unmatched junction bases: 8. The germline CDR1 and CDR2 sequences are MNHEY and SVGAGI. The CDR3 DNA is TGTGCCAGCAGTTACTCGGGGACAGGCCCCTCTTCCTACGAGCAGTACTTC. This sequence encodes CASSYSGTGPSSYEQYF.

In its sample, this clonotype was seen once. The chain's CDR3 is CASSLRIQGYTF. In DNA form, the CDR3 reads TGTGCCAGCAGCTTGCGGATCCAGGGCTACACCTTC. The chain has TRBV5-8 and TRBJ1-2; the D is unclear. The CDR3 covers 12 residues. Germline CDR1 is SGHTS and CDR2 is YDEGEE. Trimming removed 1 base from V and 8 bases from J, with 9 bases in between.

This clonotype has only a few counts. The chain uses TRBV12-3 or TRBV12-4 and TRBJ2-7, with D perhaps being TRBD1 or TRBD2 (5 bases each). Trimming removed 1 base from V and 6 bases from J, with 10 bases in between. This CDR3 has 13 amino acids. CDR3 DNA sequence: TGTGCCAGCAGTTTAGGGGGGAAGGTCGAGCAGTACTTC. Translation gives CASSLGGKVEQYF.

This sequence joins TRBV6-5 and TRBJ1-5; D is perhaps TRBD1 (6 bases). Germline V gene data show CDR1 as MNHEY and CDR2 as SVGAGI. The length of the CDR3 is 16 residues. V shed 2 bases and J shed 4 bases, with 15 bases lying between them. CDR3 sequence (DNA): TGTGCCAGCAGTTACCCCGGTAGGACAGAGAATCAGCCCCAGCATTTT. Its protein is CASSYPGRTENQPQHF.

This clonotype was picked up a small number of times. The chain couples TRBV20-1 to TRBJ2-7, with TRBD1 matching 8 bases. Germline V CDR1 and CDR2: DFQATT, SNEGSKA (reference sequence). V lost 5 bases to trimming and J lost 3 bases; unmatched junction nucleotides: 6. CDR3 length equals 13 residues. CDR3: CSAGGQGRYEQYF. The CDR3 region has the DNA TGCAGTGCTGGTGGACAGGGCCGCTACGAGCAGTACTTC.

This clonotype was found once. The V call is TRBV9, the J call TRBJ2-2; D unresolved. The CDR3 consists of 13 residues. V was cut by 2 bases and J by 7 bases, with 9 bases left in between. Per the germline V gene, CDR1 is SGDLS and CDR2 is YYNGEE. Here the CDR3 reads CASSVQSGGELFF. CDR3 coding DNA: TGTGCCAGCAGCGTCCAATCCGGCGGGGAGCTGTTTTTT.

This clonotype was counted only a few times. The chain uses TRBV20-1 and TRBJ2-1; TRBD1 matches at 7 bases. Germline CDR1 is DFQATT and CDR2 is SNEGSKA (reference sequence). The CDR3 has 12 amino acids. With 6 bases clipped from V and 8 bases from J, the junction kept 7 bases outside the gene matches. CDR3 DNA: TGCAGTGCCCCAGACAGGGTAGATGAGCAGTTCTTC. Translating gives CSAPDRVDEQFF.

This clonotype was picked up many times. J is TRBJ2-7 and V is TRBV20-1; no firm D call. The CDR3 contains 11 residues. V was shortened by 2 bases and J by 3 bases, with 5 bases between the two germline ends. Germline V lookup: CDR1 DFQATT, CDR2 SNEGSKA (reference sequence). CDR3 sequence: CSARSDYEQYF. CDR3 coding DNA: TGCAGTGCTAGATCCGACTACGAGCAGTACTTC.

A few counts support this clonotype. The rearrangement links TRBV12-3 or TRBV12-4 to TRBJ1-5, with D perhaps matching TRBD1 (6 bases). Trimming removed 6 bases from V and 4 bases from J, with 13 bases in between. The CDR3 loop spans 14 amino acids. The CDR3 protein is CASSLGQNNQPQHF. The CDR3 DNA sequence: TGTGCCAGCAGCCTCGGACAGAATAATCAGCCCCAGCATTTT.

This clonotype was counted between two and nine times. The chain employs TRBV20-1 and TRBJ2-1; no clear D. V was pared by 8 bases and J by 7 bases, with 27 bases between. CDR3 length equals 16 residues. CDR1 is DFQATT and CDR2 is SNEGSKA in the germline V gene (reference sequence). CDR3 bases: TGCAGTTCTCATCCCCAACTCCCACCAAATGATAATGAGCAGTTCTTC. This sequence encodes CSSHPQLPPNDNEQFF.

At least ten counts were recorded for this clonotype. This rearrangement joins TRBV3-1 to TRBJ2-1, with a tentative D call TRBD2 (6 bases). Germline loops: CDR1 LGHDT, CDR2 YNNKEL (reference sequence). V shed 1 base and J shed 3 bases, with 10 bases lying between them. This CDR3 contains 15 residues. The CDR3 here is CASSQAQGLYNEQFF. The DNA for the CDR3 is TGTGCCAGCAGCCAAGCGCAGGGACTCTACAATGAGCAGTTCTTC.

For the CDR3, the DNA is TGTGCCAGCAGCCCCGAGGCGGCAAGGAGCTCCTACAATGAGCAGTTCTTC. It translates to CASSPEAARSSYNEQFF. The chain joins TRBV12-3 or TRBV12-4 to TRBJ2-1; the D is unclear. The CDR3 extends over 17 amino acids. Trimming took 6 bases from V and 0 from J, leaving 18 bases between them.

Many counts were recorded for this clonotype. The rearrangement links TRBV20-1 to TRBJ2-1, with 7 bases that match TRBD1. V was pared by 1 base and J by 3 bases, with 3 bases of the junction left unmatched. The germline V gene has CDR1 DFQATT and CDR2 SNEGSKA (reference sequence). This CDR3 is 14 amino acids long. This chain's CDR3 is CSARGGGFYNEQFF. The CDR3 DNA follows: TGCAGTGCTAGAGGAGGGGGCTTCTACAATGAGCAGTTCTTC.

The chain recombines TRBV12-3 or TRBV12-4 with TRBJ1-6; TRBD1 matches 9 bases. This CDR3 is 14 amino acids long. Trimming removed 5 bases from V and 7 bases from J; junction bases left unmatched: 3. The CDR3 spells CASSITGGNSPLHF. CDR3 nucleotide sequence: TGTGCCAGCAGTATTACAGGGGGCAATTCACCCCTCCACTTT.

In its sample, this clonotype was seen a few times. The V and J genes are TRBV20-1 and TRBJ2-7; the D is unclear. Germline loops: CDR1 DFQATT, CDR2 SNEGSKA (reference sequence). This CDR3 has 17 residues. Trimming removed 5 bases from V and 2 bases from J, with 25 bases in between. The CDR3 spells CSADRVGFGPRAYEQYF. In DNA, the CDR3 is TGCAGTGCTGATAGGGTTGGGTTCGGTCCCCGAGCCTACGAGCAGTACTTC.

The chain recombines TRBV7-9 with TRBJ2-1, with D perhaps matching TRBD1 (5 bases). The CDR3 is made up of 14 amino acids. Germline-derived CDR1 and CDR2 are SEHNR and FQNEAQ (reference sequence). V lost 0 bases and J lost 16, with 19 bases in between. The DNA of the CDR3 is TGTGCCAGCAGCTTAGCTCCCCAGGGTGTGAATCCCTTCTTC. Translating it yields CASSLAPQGVNPFF.

In this sample, this clonotype turned up many times. The chain joins TRBV7-6 to TRBJ2-7, with D unclear. Germline-derived CDR1 and CDR2 are SGHVS and FNYEAQ. The CDR3 is 13 residues long. V was trimmed by 0 bases and J by 1 base, leaving 4 bases between them. CDR3 residues: CASSLALSYEQYF. The CDR3 DNA sequence: TGTGCCAGCAGCTTAGCGCTGTCCTACGAGCAGTACTTC.

A few counts support this clonotype. The chain combines TRBV20-1 with TRBJ2-3; 9 bases align to TRBD2. Germline V CDR1 and CDR2: DFQATT, SNEGSKA (reference sequence). With V trimmed by 4 bases and J by 2 bases, 7 bases remained unmatched. CDR3 size: 15 residues. The CDR3 coding sequence is TGCAGTGCTAACCCTCTAGCGGGGTACACAGATACGCAGTATTTT. This codes for CSANPLAGYTDTQYF.

V and J are TRBV12-3 or TRBV12-4 and TRBJ1-2; D is possibly TRBD1 (5 bases). The CDR3 has 13 amino acids. Trimming took off 3 bases at V and 8 bases at J, with 13 bases between the two ends. CDR3 protein: CASSFSGRAGYTF. CDR3 DNA: TGTGCCAGCAGTTTTTCAGGGAGGGCCGGCTACACCTTC.

Only a few counts were recorded for this clonotype. The rearrangement links TRBV12-3 or TRBV12-4 to TRBJ2-3, with D uncertain. V shed 2 bases and J shed 2 bases, with 5 bases lying between them. This CDR3 region has 13 residues. This CDR3 is CASSLYPTDTQYF. The CDR3 nucleotides are TGTGCCAGCAGTTTATATCCCACAGATACGCAGTATTTT.

This clonotype was counted at least ten times. The chain couples TRBV29-1 to TRBJ2-5; 9 bases fit TRBD1. CDR3 length: 12 residues. J gave up 5 bases and V 7 bases, and 5 bases lay outside the gene matches. The germline CDR1 and CDR2 sequences are SQVTM and ANQGSEA. The CDR3: CSANRGRETQYF. CDR3 in DNA: TGCAGCGCTAACAGGGGGCGTGAGACCCAGTACTTC.

This clonotype was detected only a few times. V and J are TRBV29-1 and TRBJ1-4, with 7 positions matching TRBD1. This CDR3 has 14 residues. Looked up from germline, CDR1 is SQVTM and CDR2 is ANQGSEA. V gave up 6 bases and J gave up 3 bases; unmatched junction bases: 7. In DNA, the CDR3 is TGCAGCGTAGCTGGGACAGCCTCTAATGAAAAACTGTTTTTT. Its protein is CSVAGTASNEKLFF.

In this sample, this clonotype is medium-sized. V is TRBV20-1 and J is TRBJ2-3; perhaps TRBD1 as D (6 bases). Trimming cost V 0 bases and J 0 bases, with 7 bases left between them. The germline V gene encodes CDR1 DFQATT and CDR2 SNEGSKA (reference sequence). The CDR3 runs 14 residues. The CDR3 sequence is CSAREDSSTDTQYF. The CDR3 nucleotides are TGCAGTGCTAGAGAGGACAGCAGCACAGATACGCAGTATTTT.

V is TRBV3-1 and J is TRBJ1-6; 9 positions match TRBD1. The CDR3 runs 14 residues. CDR1 is LGHDT and CDR2 is YNNKEL in the germline V gene (reference sequence). J lost 9 bases, V lost 6 bases, and 6 bases had no gene match. CDR3 coding DNA: TGTGCCAGCAGGTCCGGGACAGGGAGTTCACCCCTCCACTTT. This translates into CASRSGTGSSPLHF.

The CDR3 protein is CASSSYRGISSSPLHF. The CDR3 region has the DNA TGTGCCAGCAGCTCCTACCGGGGGATATCAAGTTCACCCCTCCACTTT. The chain uses TRBV14 and TRBJ1-6, with D tentatively TRBD1 (5 bases). The germline CDR1 and CDR2 sequences are SGHDN and FVKESK. The CDR3 runs 16 residues. The V gene lost 5 bases and the J gene lost 9 bases, with 20 bases spanning the gap.